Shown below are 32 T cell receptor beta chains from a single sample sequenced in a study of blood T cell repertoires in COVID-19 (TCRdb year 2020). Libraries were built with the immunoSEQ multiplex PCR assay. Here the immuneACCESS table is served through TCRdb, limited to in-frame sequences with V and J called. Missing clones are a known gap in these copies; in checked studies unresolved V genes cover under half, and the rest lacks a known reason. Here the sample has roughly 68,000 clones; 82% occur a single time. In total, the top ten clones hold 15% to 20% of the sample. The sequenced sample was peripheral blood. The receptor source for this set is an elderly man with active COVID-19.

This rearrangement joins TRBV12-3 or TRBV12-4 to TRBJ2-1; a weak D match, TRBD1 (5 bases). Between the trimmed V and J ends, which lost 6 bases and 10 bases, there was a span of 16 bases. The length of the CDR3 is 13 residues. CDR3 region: CASRPSGLIEQFF. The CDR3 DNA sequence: TGTGCCAGCAGACCCTCAGGGTTGATCGAGCAGTTCTTC.

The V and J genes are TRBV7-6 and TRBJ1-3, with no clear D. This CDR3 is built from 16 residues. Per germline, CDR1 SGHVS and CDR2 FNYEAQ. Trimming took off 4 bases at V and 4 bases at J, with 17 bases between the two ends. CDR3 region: CASSSTAGWRGNTIYF. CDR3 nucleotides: TGTGCCAGCAGCTCAACAGCGGGGTGGAGGGGAAACACCATATATTTT.

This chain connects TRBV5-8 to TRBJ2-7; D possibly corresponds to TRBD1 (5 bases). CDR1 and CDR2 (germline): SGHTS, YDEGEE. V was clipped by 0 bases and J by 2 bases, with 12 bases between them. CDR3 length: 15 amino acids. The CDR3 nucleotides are TGTGCCAGCAGCTTGGCAAGGGGTTCGACCTACGAGCAGTACTTC. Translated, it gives CASSLARGSTYEQYF.

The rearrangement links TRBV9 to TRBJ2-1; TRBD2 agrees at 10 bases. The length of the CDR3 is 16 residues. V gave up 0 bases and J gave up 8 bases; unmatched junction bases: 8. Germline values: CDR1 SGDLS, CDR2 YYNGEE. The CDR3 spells CASSVGASGSSYEQFF. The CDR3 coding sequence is TGTGCCAGCAGCGTAGGGGCTAGCGGGAGTTCGTATGAGCAGTTCTTC.

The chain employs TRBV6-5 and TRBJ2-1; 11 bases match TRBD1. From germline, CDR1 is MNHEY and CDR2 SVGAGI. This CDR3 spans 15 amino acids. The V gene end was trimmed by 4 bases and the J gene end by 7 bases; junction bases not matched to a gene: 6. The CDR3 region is CASSSGQGAPNEQFF. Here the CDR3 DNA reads TGTGCCAGCAGTTCAGGACAGGGGGCTCCTAATGAGCAGTTCTTC.

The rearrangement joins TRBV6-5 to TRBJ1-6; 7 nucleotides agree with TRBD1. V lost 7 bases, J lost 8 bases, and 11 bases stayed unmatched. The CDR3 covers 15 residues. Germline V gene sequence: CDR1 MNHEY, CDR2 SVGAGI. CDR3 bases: TGTGCCAGCAAGTGGTCGGGACAGAATTATTCACCCCTCCACTTT. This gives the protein CASKWSGQNYSPLHF.

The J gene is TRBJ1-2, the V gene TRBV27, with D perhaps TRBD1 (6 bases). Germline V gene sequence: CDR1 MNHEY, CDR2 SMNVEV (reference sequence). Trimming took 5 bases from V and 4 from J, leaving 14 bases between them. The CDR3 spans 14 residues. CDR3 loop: CASSTSLQGYGYTF. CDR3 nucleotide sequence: TGTGCCAGCAGTACAAGTCTACAGGGCTATGGCTACACCTTC.

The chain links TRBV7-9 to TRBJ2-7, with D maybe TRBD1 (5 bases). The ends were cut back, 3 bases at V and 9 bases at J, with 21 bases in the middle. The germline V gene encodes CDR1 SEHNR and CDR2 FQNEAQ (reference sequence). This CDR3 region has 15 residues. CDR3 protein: CASSFNSGRAEGQYF. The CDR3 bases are TGTGCCAGCAGCTTCAATTCCGGCAGGGCTGAAGGGCAGTACTTC.

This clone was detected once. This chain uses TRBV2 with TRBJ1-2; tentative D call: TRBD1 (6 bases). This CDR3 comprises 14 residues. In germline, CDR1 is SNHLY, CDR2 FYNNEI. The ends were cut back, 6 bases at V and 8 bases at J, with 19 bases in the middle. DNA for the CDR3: TGTGCCAGCAGAAACCAACAGGGCGTTTACGGCTACACCTTC. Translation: CASRNQQGVYGYTF.

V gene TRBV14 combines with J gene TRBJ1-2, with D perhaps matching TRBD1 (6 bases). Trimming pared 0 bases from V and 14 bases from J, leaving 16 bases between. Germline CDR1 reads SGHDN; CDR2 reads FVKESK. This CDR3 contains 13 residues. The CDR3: CASSQEPRGGGTF. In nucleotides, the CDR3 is TGTGCCAGCAGCCAAGAACCCCGGGGAGGGGGTACCTTC.

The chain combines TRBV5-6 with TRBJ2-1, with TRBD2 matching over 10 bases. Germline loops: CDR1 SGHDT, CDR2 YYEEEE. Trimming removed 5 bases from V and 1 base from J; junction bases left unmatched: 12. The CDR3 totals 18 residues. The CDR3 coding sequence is TGTGCCAGCAGAACGGGACTAGCGATCTCGGCGTCCTACAATGAGCAGTTCTTC. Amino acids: CASRTGLAISASYNEQFF.

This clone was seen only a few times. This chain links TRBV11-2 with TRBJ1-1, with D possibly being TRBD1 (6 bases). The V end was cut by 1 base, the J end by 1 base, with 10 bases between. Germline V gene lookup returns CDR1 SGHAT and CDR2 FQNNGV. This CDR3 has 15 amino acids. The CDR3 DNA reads TGTGCCAGCAGCTTAGTAAGGGGGAAGAACACTGAAGCTTTCTTT. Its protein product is CASSLVRGKNTEAFF.

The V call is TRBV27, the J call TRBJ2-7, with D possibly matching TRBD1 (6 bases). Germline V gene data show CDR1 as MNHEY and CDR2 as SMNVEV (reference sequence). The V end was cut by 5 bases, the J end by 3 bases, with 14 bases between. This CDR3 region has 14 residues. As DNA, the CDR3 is TGTGCCAGCAGTCTACAGGGCACAAGCTACGAGCAGTACTTC. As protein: CASSLQGTSYEQYF.

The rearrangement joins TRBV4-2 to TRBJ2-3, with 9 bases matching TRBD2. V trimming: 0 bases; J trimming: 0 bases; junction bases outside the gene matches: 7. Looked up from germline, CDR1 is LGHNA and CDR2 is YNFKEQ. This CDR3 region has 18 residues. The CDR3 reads CASSQDSAGGRSTDTQYF. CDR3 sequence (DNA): TGTGCCAGCAGCCAAGACTCAGCGGGGGGCCGAAGCACAGATACGCAGTATTTT.

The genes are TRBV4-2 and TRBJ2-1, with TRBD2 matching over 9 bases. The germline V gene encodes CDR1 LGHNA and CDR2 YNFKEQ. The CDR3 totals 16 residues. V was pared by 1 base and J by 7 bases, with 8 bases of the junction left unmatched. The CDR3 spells CASSQVAGATGNEQFF. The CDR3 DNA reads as TGTGCCAGCAGCCAAGTAGCGGGAGCCACCGGGAATGAGCAGTTCTTC.

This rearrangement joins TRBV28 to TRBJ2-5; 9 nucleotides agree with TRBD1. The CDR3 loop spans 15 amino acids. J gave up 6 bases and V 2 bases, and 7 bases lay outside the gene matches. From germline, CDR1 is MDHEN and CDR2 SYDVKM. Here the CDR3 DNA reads TGTGCCAGCAGTTTACCGGGACAGGGTGGACAGACCCAGTACTTC. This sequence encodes CASSLPGQGGQTQYF.

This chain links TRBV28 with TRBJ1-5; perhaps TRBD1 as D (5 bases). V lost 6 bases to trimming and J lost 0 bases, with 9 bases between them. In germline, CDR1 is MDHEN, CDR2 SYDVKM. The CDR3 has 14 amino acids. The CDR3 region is CASRQDYSNQPQHF. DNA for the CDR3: TGTGCCAGCAGACAGGATTATAGCAATCAGCCCCAGCATTTT. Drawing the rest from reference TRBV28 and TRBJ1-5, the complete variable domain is DVKVTQSSRYLVKRTGEKVFLECVQDMDHENMFWYRQDPGLGLRLIYFSYDVKMKEKGDIPEGYSVSREKKERFSLILESASTNQTSMYLCASRQDYSNQPQHFGDGTRLSIL.

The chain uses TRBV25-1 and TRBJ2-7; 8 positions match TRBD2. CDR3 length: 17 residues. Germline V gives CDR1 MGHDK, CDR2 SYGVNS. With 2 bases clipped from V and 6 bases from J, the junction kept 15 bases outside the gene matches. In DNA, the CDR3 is TGTGCCAGCAGTGAAAGGCCTTGGACTAGCACCCCTCGCGAGCAGTACTTC. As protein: CASSERPWTSTPREQYF.

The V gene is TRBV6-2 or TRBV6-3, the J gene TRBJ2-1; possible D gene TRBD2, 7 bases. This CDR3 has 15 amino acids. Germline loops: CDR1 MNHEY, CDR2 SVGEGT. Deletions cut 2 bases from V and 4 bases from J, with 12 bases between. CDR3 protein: CASSYGGAQYNEQFF. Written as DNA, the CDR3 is TGTGCCAGCAGTTACGGGGGGGCGCAGTACAATGAGCAGTTCTTC.

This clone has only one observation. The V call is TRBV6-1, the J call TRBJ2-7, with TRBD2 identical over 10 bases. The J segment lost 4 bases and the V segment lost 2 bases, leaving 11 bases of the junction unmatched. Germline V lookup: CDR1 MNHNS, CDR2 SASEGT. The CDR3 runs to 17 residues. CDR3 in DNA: TGTGCCAGCAGTGAAAGGGGTGCTAGCGGGAGTAGGTACGAGCAGTACTTC. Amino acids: CASSERGASGSRYEQYF.

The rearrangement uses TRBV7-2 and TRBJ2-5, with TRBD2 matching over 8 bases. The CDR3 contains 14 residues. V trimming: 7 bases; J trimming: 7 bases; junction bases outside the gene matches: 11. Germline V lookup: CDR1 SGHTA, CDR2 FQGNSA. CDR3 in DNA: TGTGCCAGCATTACGGGGGGGGCCCTCGGGACCCAGTACTTC. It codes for CASITGGALGTQYF.

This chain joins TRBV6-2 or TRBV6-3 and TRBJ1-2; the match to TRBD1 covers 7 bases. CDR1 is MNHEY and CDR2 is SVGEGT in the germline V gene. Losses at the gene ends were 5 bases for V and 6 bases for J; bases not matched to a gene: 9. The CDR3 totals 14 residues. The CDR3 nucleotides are TGTGCCAGCAGTCGGGACAGCTCTTTCCATGGCTACACCTTC. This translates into CASSRDSSFHGYTF.

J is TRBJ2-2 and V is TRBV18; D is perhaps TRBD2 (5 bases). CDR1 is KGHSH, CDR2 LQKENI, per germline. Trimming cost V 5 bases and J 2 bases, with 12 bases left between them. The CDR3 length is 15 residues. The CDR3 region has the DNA TGTGCCAGCTCAGGACTCGGGATAAACACCGGGGAGCTGTTTTTT. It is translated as CASSGLGINTGELFF.

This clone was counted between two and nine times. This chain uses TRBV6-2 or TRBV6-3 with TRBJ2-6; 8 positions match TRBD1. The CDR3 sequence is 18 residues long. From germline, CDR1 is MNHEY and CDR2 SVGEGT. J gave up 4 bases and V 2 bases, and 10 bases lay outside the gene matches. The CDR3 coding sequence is TGTGCCAGCAGTTACCCCGGTCAGGGGGCGACCGGGGCCAACGTCCTGACTTTC. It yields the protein CASSYPGQGATGANVLTF.

CDR3 coding DNA: TGTGCCAGCAGCCGGTCCTCAGGGGATTCACCCCTCCACTTT. The encoded protein is CASSRSSGDSPLHF. The chain carries TRBV14 and TRBJ1-6; tentative D call: TRBD1 (6 bases). The CDR3 consists of 14 residues. Per the germline V gene, CDR1 is SGHDN and CDR2 is FVKESK. V dropped 4 bases and J dropped 8 bases, with 12 bases sitting between them. The full variable domain, its missing parts supplied by reference TRBV14 and TRBJ1-6, is EAGVTQFPSHSVIEKGQTVTLRCDPISGHDNLYWYRRVMGKEIKFLLHFVKESKQDESGMPNNRFLAERTGGTYSTLKVQPAELEDSGVYFCASSRSSGDSPLHFGNGTRLTVT.

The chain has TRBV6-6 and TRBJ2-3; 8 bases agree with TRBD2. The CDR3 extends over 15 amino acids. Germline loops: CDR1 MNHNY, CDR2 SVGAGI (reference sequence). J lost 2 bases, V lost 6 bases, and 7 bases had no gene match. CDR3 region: CASRAAGAVTDTQYF. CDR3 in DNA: TGTGCCAGCAGAGCAGCGGGAGCGGTCACAGATACGCAGTATTTT.

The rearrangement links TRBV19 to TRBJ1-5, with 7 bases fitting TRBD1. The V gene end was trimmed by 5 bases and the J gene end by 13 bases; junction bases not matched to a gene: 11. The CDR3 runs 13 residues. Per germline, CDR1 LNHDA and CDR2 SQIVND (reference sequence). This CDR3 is CASSVPGQRSQHF. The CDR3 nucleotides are TGTGCCAGTAGTGTCCCGGGACAGCGGTCTCAGCATTTT. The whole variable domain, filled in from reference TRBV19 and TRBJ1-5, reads DGGITQSPKYLFRKEGQNVTLSCEQNLNHDAMYWYRQDPGQGLRLIYYSQIVNDFQKGDIAEGYSVSREKKESFPLTVTSAQKNPTAFYLCASSVPGQRSQHFGDGTRLSIL.

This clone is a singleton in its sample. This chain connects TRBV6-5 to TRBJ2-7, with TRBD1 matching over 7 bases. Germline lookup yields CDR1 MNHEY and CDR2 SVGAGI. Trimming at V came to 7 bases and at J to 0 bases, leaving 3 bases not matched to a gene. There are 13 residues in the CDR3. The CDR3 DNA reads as TGTGCCAGCACGGGACAGACCTCCTACGAGCAGTACTTC. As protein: CASTGQTSYEQYF.

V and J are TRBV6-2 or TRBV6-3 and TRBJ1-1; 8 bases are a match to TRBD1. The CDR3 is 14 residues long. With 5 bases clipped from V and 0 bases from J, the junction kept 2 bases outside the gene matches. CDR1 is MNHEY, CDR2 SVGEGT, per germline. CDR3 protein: CASSPGGMNTEAFF. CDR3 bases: TGTGCCAGCAGTCCAGGGGGCATGAACACTGAAGCTTTCTTT.

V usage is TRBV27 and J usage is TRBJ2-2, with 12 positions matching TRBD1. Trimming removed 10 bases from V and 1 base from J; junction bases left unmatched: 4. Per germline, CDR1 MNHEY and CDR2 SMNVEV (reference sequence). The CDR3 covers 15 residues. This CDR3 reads CATRDRGLNTGELFF. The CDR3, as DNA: TGTGCCACCCGGGACAGGGGGCTGAACACCGGGGAGCTGTTTTTT.

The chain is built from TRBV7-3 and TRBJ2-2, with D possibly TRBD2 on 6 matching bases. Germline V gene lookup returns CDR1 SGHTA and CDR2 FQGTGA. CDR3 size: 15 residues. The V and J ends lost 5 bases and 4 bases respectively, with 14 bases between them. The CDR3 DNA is TGTGCCAGCAGCCCCGCCCTCGGGGGCACCGGGGAGCTGTTTTTT. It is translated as CASSPALGGTGELFF.

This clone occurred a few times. This CDR3 is CASSPPPGLKQPQHF. The CDR3 DNA follows: TGTGCCAGCAGTCCACCGCCCGGTTTAAAGCAGCCCCAGCATTTT. The chain uses TRBV6-2 or TRBV6-3 and TRBJ1-5; D gene ambiguous. This CDR3 is built from 15 residues. CDR1 is MNHEY and CDR2 is SVGEGT in the germline V gene. V dropped 5 bases and J dropped 7 bases, with 18 bases sitting between them.